This T cell receptor beta chain was identified during a study of T-cell reconstitution after alpha-beta-depleted transplantation in children. This clonotype has just a few counts. Its antigen remains unidentified. This CDR3 contains 13 residues. Germline V CDR1 and CDR2: MGHRA, YSYEKL. V shed 0 bases and J shed 8 bases, with 8 bases lying between them. Unique molecular identifiers were used in preparing the TCRbeta library. TCRdb called the PCR reads again in MiXCR, with one record for every CDR3 protein. The profile covers about 580,000 distinct CDR3 sequences, with under 25% appearing a single time and less than 15% taken by the ten largest. Overall study results and limits: TCRbeta diversity was high at day 60 in some patients (a result of surviving recipient T cells and thymic progenitors). T-cell numbers and diversity, one year after transplant, stemmed largely from T cells that were newly produced.

The chain is built from TRBV4-1 and TRBJ1-3, with D unclear. The receptor was derived from a boy under two years old who had a stem cell transplant for acute myeloid leukemia, so the T cells may come from the graft donor. This specimen consisted of PBMCs, mostly from graft donor cells, obtained 360 days after TCRalphabeta/CD19-depleted stem cell transplant. The CDR3 DNA is TGCGCCAGCAGCCAAGAAACTGGTTACACCATATATTTT. It encodes CASSQETGYTIYF.